This TCR beta chain derives from a study of blood T cells in healthy people across ages. Study overall: Capturing about one barcoded beta molecule per two T cells was achieved by template switching. General observations from the study: Both higher diversity and more naive CD4+ cells marked long-lived donors when set against aged donors.

Total RNA was extracted at no less than 5.5 micrograms per sample. This CDR3 has 14 residues. Per the germline V gene, CDR1 is SNHLY and CDR2 is FYNNEI. V was pared by 8 bases and J by 5 bases, with 9 bases of the junction left unmatched. A J-beta primer mix and a sample-barcoded 5' primer were used in a second PCR of about 7 to 12 cycles. Each cDNA molecule received a tag from a template-switch adaptor that had 12 random nucleotides. MiXCR, run by TCRdb on the 5' RACE reads, gives a single entry per CDR3 protein. The sample records 2 million or so distinct CDR3 sequences, 40% to 55% being singletons. On this clonotype: Its antigen remains unknown.

This receptor was taken from a woman in her forties in good health. Sequenced material: blood. V usage is TRBV2 and J usage is TRBJ2-1, with TRBD2 matching 7 bases. CDR3 coding DNA: TGTGCCAGCGGGACTATAGTAGGGAACAATGAGCAGTTCTTC. This sequence encodes CASGTIVGNNEQFF. The whole variable domain, remainder taken from reference TRBV2 and TRBJ2-1, is EPEVTQTPSHQVTQMGQEVILRCVPISNHLYFYWYRQILGQKVEFLVSFYNNEISEKSEIFDDQFSVERPDGSNFTLKIRSTKLEDSAMYFCASGTIVGNNEQFFGPGTRLTVL.